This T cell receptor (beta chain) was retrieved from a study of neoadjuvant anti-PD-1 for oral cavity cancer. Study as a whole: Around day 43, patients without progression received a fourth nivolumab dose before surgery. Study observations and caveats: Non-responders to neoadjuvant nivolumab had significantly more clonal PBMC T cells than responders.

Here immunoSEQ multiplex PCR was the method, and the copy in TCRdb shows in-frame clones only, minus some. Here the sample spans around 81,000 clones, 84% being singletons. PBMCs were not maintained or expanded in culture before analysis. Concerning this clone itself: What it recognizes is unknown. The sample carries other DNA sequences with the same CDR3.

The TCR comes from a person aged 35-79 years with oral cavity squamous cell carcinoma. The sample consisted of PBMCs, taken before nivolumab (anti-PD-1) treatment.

CDR3 in amino acids: CASSSPYEQYF. The CDR3 DNA is TGTGCCAGCAGTTCGCCTTACGAGCAGTACTTC. This chain joins TRBV27 and TRBJ2-7, with D unresolved. The V gene's germline CDR1 is MNHEY and CDR2 SMNVEV (reference sequence). V was cut by 4 bases and J by 4 bases, with 5 bases left in between. The CDR3 has 11 residues.